A selection of T cell receptor beta chains follows, all from one sample in a study of OX40 agonist ivuxolimab in advanced cancers. Method: immunoSEQ multiplex PCR; TCRdb's copy keeps in-frame clones and lacks some. The table records around 120,000 clones, 80% to 90% of them present only once. This material consisted of CD4+ or CD8+ T cells sorted from blood, taken in a trial of the OX40 agonist ivuxolimab. Receptors originate from an adult with an advanced solid tumor such as melanoma, head and neck, liver or kidney cancer. The CDR3 runs from the conserved cysteine through the conserved F or W. The order of the fields is D gene, V gene, J gene, clone size, CDR3 DNA, CDR3 protein. D genes are given only for firm matches. Expanded clones are given a class, and other clones once, few, many or no size at all.

NA,TRBV7-9,TRBJ1-4,NA,TGTGCCAGCAGCTCAGGAAATGAAAAACTGTTTTTT,CASSSGNEKLFF
NA,TRBV27,TRBJ1-1,few,TGTGCCAGCAGTTTGCAAGGTTGGGGTGAAGCTTTCTTT,CASSLQGWGEAFF
NA,TRBV28,TRBJ1-5,NA,TGTGCCAGCAGTTTTGGTAGCAACAATCAGCCCCAGCATTTT,CASSFGSNNQPQHF
TRBD1,TRBV19,TRBJ1-2,NA,TGTGCCAGTAGCCAAGGGGGCGGGCAGAGGGACTATGGCTACACCTTC,CASSQGGGQRDYGYTF
TRBD1,TRBV28,TRBJ2-5,NA,TGTGCCAGCAGTGGACAGGGACCTCAAGAGACCCAGTACTTC,CASSGQGPQETQYF
NA,TRBV6-5,TRBJ1-2,NA,TGTGCCAGCAGTCGGACGCGAACTAACTATGGCTACACCTTC,CASSRTRTNYGYTF
TRBD1,TRBV2,TRBJ1-2,NA,TGTGCCAGCAGTGGCCAGGGGGCGAGCTATGGCTACACCTTC,CASSGQGASYGYTF
NA,TRBV10-3,TRBJ2-7,NA,TGTGCCATCATTCTCTCCTACGAGCAGTACTTC,CAIILSYEQYF
TRBD1,TRBV7-2,TRBJ2-3,NA,TGTGCCAGCAGCTTAGGGGACAGGGGGTATGTAGATACGCAGTATTTT,CASSLGDRGYVDTQYF
TRBD2,TRBV2,TRBJ2-5,NA,TGTGCCGGCGGACTAGCGGGGCTATTGCAAGAGACCCAGTACTTC,CAGGLAGLLQETQYF
NA,TRBV21-1,TRBJ2-7,NA,TGTGCCAGCAGCAAAGGAGACAGTTTGGGCTCCTACGAGCAGTACTTC,CASSKGDSLGSYEQYF
NA,TRBV19,TRBJ2-3,NA,TGTGCCAGCGGACTGGGTTCTAGCACAGATACGCAGTATTTT,CASGLGSSTDTQYF
TRBD2,TRBV11-2,TRBJ2-7,NA,TGTGCCAGCAGCACAACTAGCGGGGGAACCTACGAGCAGTACTTC,CASSTTSGGTYEQYF
TRBD2,TRBV11-2,TRBJ2-1,NA,TGTGCCAGCAGGCAAGGGCGGGGGGAATACAATGAGCAGTTCTTC,CASRQGRGEYNEQFF
NA,TRBV6-5,TRBJ1-3,NA,TGTGCCAGCAGAGAATACACCCTCTCTGGAAACACCATATATTTT,CASREYTLSGNTIYF
TRBD1,TRBV6-6,TRBJ2-3,NA,TGTGCCAGCAGCCGCGGACAGGGCGGTGGCGATACGCAGTATTTT,CASSRGQGGGDTQYF
TRBD1,TRBV28,TRBJ1-2,few,TGTGCCAGCAAGGGACAGGGCCATGGCTACACCTTC,CASKGQGHGYTF
TRBD2,TRBV2,TRBJ2-3,NA,TGTGCCAGCTCCTACTGGCGCGGGGGGGCCACAGATACGCAGTATTTT,CASSYWRGGATDTQYF
NA,TRBV7-2,TRBJ1-2,NA,TGTGCCAGCAGCTTATCCTACTATGGCTACACCTTC,CASSLSYYGYTF
TRBD1,TRBV30,TRBJ1-5,NA,TGTGCCTGGAGCCGGGACAGTAGCAATCAGCCCCAGCATTTT,CAWSRDSSNQPQHF
NA,TRBV30,TRBJ1-1,NA,TGTGCCTGGAGTGTCGCGATGAACACTGAAGCTTTCTTT,CAWSVAMNTEAFF
TRBD1,TRBV5-4,TRBJ1-5,NA,TGTGCCAGCAGCTTGGAGGGACAGGGAACTCATAGCAATCAGCCCCAGCATTTT,CASSLEGQGTHSNQPQHF
TRBD1,TRBV7-2,TRBJ1-4,NA,TGTGCCAGCAGCCGTTCCGGGACAGGGAATGAAAAACTGTTTTTT,CASSRSGTGNEKLFF
NA,TRBV30,TRBJ1-1,few,TGTGCCTGGAGTAGGGAGAACACTGAAGCTTTCTTT,CAWSRENTEAFF
NA,TRBV7-9,TRBJ2-1,NA,TGTGCCAGCAGAGGGGTCAGCTCCTACAATGAGCAGTTCTTC,CASRGVSSYNEQFF
NA,TRBV7-9,TRBJ2-7,NA,TGTGCCAGCAGCTTAGGAGGGACTCTCTCCTACGAGCAGTACTTC,CASSLGGTLSYEQYF
NA,TRBV18,TRBJ1-2,NA,TGTGCCAGCTCACCAGAAGGGGGGGGCCACAACTATGGCTACACCTTC,CASSPEGGGHNYGYTF
NA,TRBV12-5,TRBJ2-5,NA,TGTGCTAGTGGTTTGTCCCCAGGCAGTCCCCCCCCACAAGAGACCCAGTACTTC,CASGLSPGSPPPQETQYF
NA,TRBV7-2,TRBJ2-7,NA,TGTGCCAGCAGCCGACGGACAGGGAGGGACGGCGAGCAGTACTTC,CASSRRTGRDGEQYF